This paragraph reports one T cell receptor (beta chain). V dropped 2 bases and J dropped 3; count of bases not matched to a gene: 5. The length of the CDR3 is 15 residues. CDR1 and CDR2 from the germline V gene are SGHNT and YYREEE (reference sequence). This specimen comes from a study of blood T cell repertoires in COVID-19. Across the study: Acute and convalescent COVID-19 samples came from the United States, Italy and Spain. The cDNA or gDNA used as material had been derived from T cells, B-cell-depleted T cells, or PBMCs.

Study processing details: It was from reference gene primer amplification that nucleated cell counts were estimated. Data came from immunoSEQ multiplex PCR; TCRdb stores just in-frame clones and leaves some out. The D gene and trimming were derived from the DNA, and the V and J assignments and clone size from that table. The sample holds roughly 50,000 clones; 85% to 90% are singletons and the top ten take 10% to 15%. Sample: peripheral blood. The origin of this receptor is a man aged 65 to 79 with active COVID-19. This sequence joins TRBV5-4 and TRBJ2-4; 7 positions match TRBD2. The CDR3 DNA reads as TGTGCCAGCAGCTTTGGGGGGGTAGGCAAAAACATTCAGTACTTC. Amino acids: CASSFGGVGKNIQYF.